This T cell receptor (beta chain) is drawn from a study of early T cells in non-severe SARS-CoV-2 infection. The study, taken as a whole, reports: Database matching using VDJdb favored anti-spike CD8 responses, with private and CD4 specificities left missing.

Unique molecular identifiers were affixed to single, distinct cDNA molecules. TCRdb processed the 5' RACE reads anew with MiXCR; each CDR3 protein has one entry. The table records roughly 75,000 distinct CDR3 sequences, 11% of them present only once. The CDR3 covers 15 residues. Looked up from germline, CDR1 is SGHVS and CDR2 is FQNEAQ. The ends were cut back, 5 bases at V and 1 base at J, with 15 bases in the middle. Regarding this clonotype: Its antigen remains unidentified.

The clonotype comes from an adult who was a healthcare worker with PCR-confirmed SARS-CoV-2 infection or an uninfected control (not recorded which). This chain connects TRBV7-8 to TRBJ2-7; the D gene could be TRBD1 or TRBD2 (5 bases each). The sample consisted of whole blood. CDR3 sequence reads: CASSPPGTASYEQYF. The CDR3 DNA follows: TGTGCCAGCAGCCCCCCCGGGACGGCGTCCTACGAGCAGTACTTC.